Shown below are 30 T cell receptor beta chains from a single sample sequenced in a study of OX40 agonist ivuxolimab in advanced cancers. The repertoire was sequenced with immunoSEQ multiplex PCR; TCRdb's copy has only in-frame clones and lacks some. Among some 70,000 clones listed, around nine tenths were seen once. This sample comprised CD4+ or CD8+ T cells sorted from blood, obtained in a trial of the OX40 agonist ivuxolimab. The receptors derive from an adult with an advanced solid tumor such as melanoma, head and neck, liver or kidney cancer.

The chain couples TRBV7-9 to TRBJ2-1; 11 positions agree with TRBD2. The V and J ends lost 5 bases and 7 bases, in that order; junction bases with no gene match: 7. This CDR3 contains 15 residues. Germline CDR1 reads SEHNR; CDR2 reads FQNEAQ (reference sequence). CDR3 amino acids: CASSRSGGAMNEQFF. In DNA, the CDR3 is TGTGCCAGCAGCCGTAGCGGGGGGGCCATGAATGAGCAGTTCTTC.

The chain has TRBV11-2 and TRBJ2-3; D might be TRBD1 (5 bases). Trimming pared 1 base from V and 8 bases from J, leaving 13 bases between. Germline CDR1 reads SGHAT; CDR2 reads FQNNGV. This CDR3 comprises 14 residues. The CDR3: CASSLGVGERTQYF. CDR3 bases: TGTGCCAGCAGCTTAGGGGTAGGGGAACGTACGCAGTATTTT.

This sequence joins TRBV29-1 and TRBJ2-7, with TRBD2 matching over 7 bases. Per the germline V gene, CDR1 is SQVTM and CDR2 is ANQGSEA. V trimming: 6 bases; J trimming: 1 base; junction bases outside the gene matches: 12. The CDR3 is made up of 15 amino acids. CDR3 loop: CSVKRAGDASYEQYF. DNA for the CDR3: TGCAGCGTGAAGAGGGCGGGGGACGCATCCTACGAGCAGTACTTC.

The chain uses TRBV30 and TRBJ2-3, with 7 bases matching TRBD2. The CDR3 extends over 11 amino acids. CDR1 and CDR2 (germline): GTSNPN, SVGIG (reference sequence). CDR3 sequence (DNA): TGTGGGACTAGTTTAAGAGATACGCAGTATTTT. As protein: CGTSLRDTQYF.

This CDR3 reads CASRVGMEETQYF. The CDR3 nucleotides read TGTGCCAGTAGGGTAGGGATGGAAGAGACCCAGTACTTC. This chain links TRBV19 with TRBJ2-5; no clear D gene. The CDR3 extends over 13 amino acids. V was shortened by 6 bases and J by 3 bases, with 11 bases between the two germline ends. CDR1 is LNHDA, CDR2 SQIVND, per germline (reference sequence).

The rearrangement links TRBV6-5 to TRBJ1-3; 7 nucleotides agree with TRBD1. Trimming at V came to 6 bases and at J to 4 bases, leaving 3 bases not matched to a gene. Per the germline V gene, CDR1 is MNHEY and CDR2 is SVGAGI. This CDR3 is built from 13 residues. CDR3 in amino acids: CASSRGVGNTIYF. The CDR3 coding sequence is TGTGCCAGCAGCAGGGGGGTGGGAAACACCATATATTTT.

This rearrangement joins TRBV6-5 to TRBJ2-1, with D uncertain. V gave up 5 bases and J gave up 9 bases, with 11 bases separating them. CDR3 length equals 12 residues. CDR1 and CDR2 (germline): MNHEY, SVGAGI. CDR3 amino acids: CASSPTPSEQFF. The CDR3 DNA follows: TGTGCCAGCAGTCCGACGCCCAGTGAGCAGTTCTTC.

The chain joins TRBV6-1 to TRBJ1-2; D gene uncertain. This CDR3 is built from 16 residues. Deletions cut 2 bases from V and 0 bases from J, with 13 bases between. Germline V gene sequence: CDR1 MNHNS, CDR2 SASEGT. DNA of the CDR3: TGTGCCAGCAGTGAATATGAAACATTAGCTAACTATGGCTACACCTTC. Encoded protein: CASSEYETLANYGYTF.

The chain combines TRBV6-5 with TRBJ2-3; D remains ambiguous. Looked up from germline, CDR1 is MNHEY and CDR2 is SVGAGI. V was trimmed by 0 bases and J by 5 bases, leaving 12 bases between them. The CDR3 consists of 15 residues. CDR3 protein: CASSYSVPTGDTQYF. In DNA form, the CDR3 reads TGTGCCAGCAGTTACTCGGTCCCTACGGGAGATACGCAGTATTTT.

The chain couples TRBV19 to TRBJ2-2; no clear D. Germline V gene lookup returns CDR1 LNHDA and CDR2 SQIVND (reference sequence). The CDR3 runs 14 residues. Trimming shortened V by 6 bases and J by 0 bases, and 8 bases separated the two germline ends. The CDR3 region has the DNA TGTGCCAGTAGCTCCGTTTCGAACACCGGGGAGCTGTTTTTT. It specifies CASSSVSNTGELFF.

The rearrangement uses TRBV15 and TRBJ1-2; weak D call: TRBD1 (5 bases). Germline CDR1 is LNHNV and CDR2 is YYDKDF (reference sequence). V lost 0 bases, J lost 3 bases, and 11 bases lay in between. This CDR3 has 15 residues. CDR3 nucleotide sequence: TGTGCCACCAGCAGAGAATCAGGGCAACACTATGGCTACACCTTC. Amino acid sequence: CATSRESGQHYGYTF.

The chain has TRBV2 and TRBJ1-5; D call uncertain. Per the germline V gene, CDR1 is SNHLY and CDR2 is FYNNEI. The CDR3 is 14 residues long. Trimming left V 0 bases short and J 3 bases short, with 6 bases between. The CDR3 spells CASSEASYNQPQHF. Here the CDR3 DNA reads TGTGCCAGCAGTGAAGCCAGTTACAATCAGCCCCAGCATTTT.

Of note for this clone: The sample carries other DNA sequences with the same CDR3. The chain couples TRBV5-4 to TRBJ1-1; TRBD1 aligns across 9 bases. CDR1 is SGHNT, CDR2 YYREEE, per germline (reference sequence). V lost 0 bases to trimming and J lost 5 bases; unmatched junction nucleotides: 5. The CDR3 spans 15 residues. The CDR3 sequence: CASSLDRGPGTEAFF. Here the CDR3 DNA reads TGTGCCAGCAGCTTGGACAGGGGGCCGGGGACTGAAGCTTTCTTT.

This chain connects TRBV30 to TRBJ1-5; no firm D call. V was clipped by 3 bases and J by 4 bases, with 16 bases between them. Looked up from germline, CDR1 is GTSNPN and CDR2 is SVGIG (reference sequence). This CDR3 has 15 amino acids. This CDR3 reads CAWSGLGRQNQPQHF. The CDR3 DNA sequence: TGTGCCTGGAGCGGACTGGGCAGACAAAATCAGCCCCAGCATTTT.

This clone occurred a few times. The chain uses TRBV5-6 and TRBJ1-5; D remains unclear. Per germline, CDR1 SGHDT and CDR2 YYEEEE. The CDR3 runs to 13 residues. Trimming stripped 2 bases from V and 3 bases from J, with 6 bases between. The CDR3 sequence is CASSFDLNQPQHF. The CDR3 DNA sequence: TGTGCCAGCAGCTTCGACCTCAATCAGCCCCAGCATTTT.

The rearrangement uses TRBV25-1 and TRBJ2-3; D is undetermined. Germline values: CDR1 MGHDK, CDR2 SYGVNS. Trimming shortened V by 1 base and J by 1 base, and 6 bases separated the two germline ends. The length of the CDR3 is 14 residues. CDR3 sequence: CASSEFVGTDTQYF. The CDR3 coding sequence is TGTGCCAGCAGTGAATTCGTAGGCACAGATACGCAGTATTTT.

This chain links TRBV19 with TRBJ1-2, with D possibly matching TRBD1 (6 bases). From germline, CDR1 is LNHDA and CDR2 SQIVND (reference sequence). The CDR3 contains 14 residues. Between the trimmed V and J ends, which lost 3 bases and 4 bases, there was a span of 12 bases. Here the CDR3 DNA reads TGTGCCAGTAGTATGTCAGGGGTAGTCTATGGCTACACCTTC. Its translation: CASSMSGVVYGYTF.

This clone was seen just once. The chain joins TRBV15 to TRBJ2-7; possible D gene TRBD1, 6 bases. V was pared by 0 bases and J by 2 bases, with 8 bases between. CDR3 length: 14 residues. The V gene's germline CDR1 is LNHNV and CDR2 YYDKDF (reference sequence). The CDR3: CATSRDTGPYEQYF. The CDR3, as DNA: TGTGCCACCAGCAGAGACACAGGGCCCTACGAGCAGTACTTC.

The CDR3 protein is CASSVGGVQETQYF. In DNA, the CDR3 is TGTGCCAGCAGCGTAGGCGGAGTACAAGAGACCCAGTACTTC. V gene TRBV9 combines with J gene TRBJ2-5; D ambiguous. V was cut by 0 bases and J by 2 bases, with 8 bases left in between. The CDR3 is made up of 14 amino acids. CDR1 is SGDLS, CDR2 YYNGEE, per germline.

The chain couples TRBV2 to TRBJ1-5, with 7 bases matching TRBD1. CDR1 SNHLY and CDR2 FYNNEI come from the germline V gene. CDR3 length equals 16 residues. V shed 3 bases, J shed 1 base, and the junction held 6 bases outside the gene matches. CDR3 nucleotide sequence: TGTGCCAGCAGTGAGGGACAGTTTGGAAGCAATCAGCCCCAGCATTTT. Its translation: CASSEGQFGSNQPQHF.

The sample holds a few counts of this clone. The chain carries TRBV7-2 and TRBJ2-1; D gene unclear. V lost 1 base and J lost 6, with 10 bases in between. The length of the CDR3 is 14 residues. Germline-derived CDR1 and CDR2 are SGHTA and FQGNSA. CDR3 loop: CASSLGPGGNEQFF. The CDR3 DNA sequence: TGTGCCAGCAGCTTAGGCCCCGGCGGCAATGAGCAGTTCTTC.

The rearrangement links TRBV30 to TRBJ2-1, with D perhaps matching TRBD2 (5 bases). Germline lookup yields CDR1 GTSNPN and CDR2 SVGIG (reference sequence). V was cut by 2 bases and J by 5 bases, with 16 bases left in between. There are 15 residues in the CDR3. CDR3 DNA: TGTGCCTGGAGTACGCCTAGCCGGGTCGACAATGAGCAGTTCTTC. Translated, it gives CAWSTPSRVDNEQFF.

This chain links TRBV1 with TRBJ2-3; the table's TRBD2 call for D was not verified on the DNA. TRBV1 is classified as a pseudogene. The CDR3 spans 17 residues. The DNA of the CDR3 is TGCACCAGCAGCCATCGTTGGCGGATGGTGGGCACAGATACGCAGTATTTT. Translating it yields CTSSHRWRMVGTDTQYF.

The V call is TRBV6-6, the J call TRBJ1-2; the D gene is possibly TRBD1 (5 bases). Germline V gene data show CDR1 as MNHNY and CDR2 as SVGAGI (reference sequence). Trimming shortened V by 5 bases and J by 2 bases, and 12 bases separated the two germline ends. The CDR3 length is 14 residues. The CDR3 protein is CASSPTEGNYGYTF. The CDR3, as DNA: TGTGCCAGCAGTCCCACGGAGGGGAACTATGGCTACACCTTC.

The genes are TRBV5-4 and TRBJ1-1; D gene unclear. Germline assignment: CDR1 SGHNT and CDR2 YYREEE (reference sequence). V shed 5 bases and J shed 2 bases, with 16 bases lying between them. The CDR3 covers 15 residues. Here the CDR3 reads CASSSRRAGNTEAFF. The CDR3 coding sequence is TGTGCCAGCAGTTCCCGGCGGGCGGGAAACACTGAAGCTTTCTTT. Using reference TRBV5-4 and TRBJ1-1 for the parts outside the CDR3, the full variable domain is ETGVTQSPTHLIKTRGQQVTLRCSSQSGHNTVSWYQQALGQGPQFIFQYYREEENGRGNFPPRFSGLQFPNYSSELNVNALELDDSALYLCASSSRRAGNTEAFFGQGTRLTVV.

The chain couples TRBV6-5 to TRBJ1-5; TRBD1 aligns across 8 bases. The CDR3 has 14 residues. The germline CDR1 and CDR2 sequences are MNHEY and SVGAGI. After removal of 5 bases from V and 4 bases from J, the junction contained 4 bases not matched to a gene. The CDR3 DNA reads TGTGCCAGCAGTAGAAGACAGGGGAATCAGCCCCAGCATTTT. Protein product: CASSRRQGNQPQHF.

Only one count was recorded for this clone. CDR3 residues: CASSERVTGNSPLHF. The CDR3 region has the DNA TGCGCCAGCAGCGAACGGGTCACGGGGAATTCACCCCTCCACTTT. The rearrangement links TRBV5-1 to TRBJ1-6; D uncertain. Trimming left V 4 bases short and J 7 bases short, with 15 bases between. CDR1 SGHRS and CDR2 YFSETQ come from the germline V gene. This CDR3 region has 15 residues.

Points on this clone: The conserved phenylalanine or tryptophan normally closing the CDR3 is absent here, so this likely arose from a read error. The DNA is omitted, as the CDR3 cannot be located on it reliably, and the CDR3 follows TCRdb's listing. V gene TRBV11-1 combines with J gene TRBJ1-2. The CDR3 is 15 amino acids long, termini counted. CDR1 and CDR2 (germline): SGHAT, FQDESV (reference sequence). The CDR3 spells CASSKCTKAGKTYGY.

This clone was seen more than once but under ten times. This rearrangement joins TRBV5-4 to TRBJ1-6; TRBD1 agrees at 8 bases. CDR1 and CDR2 (germline): SGHNT, YYREEE (reference sequence). The CDR3 extends over 15 amino acids. V lost 5 bases to trimming and J lost 3 bases; unmatched junction nucleotides: 4. Here the CDR3 DNA reads TGTGCCAGCAGACGACAGGGGATCTATAATTCACCCCTCCACTTT. Translating it yields CASRRQGIYNSPLHF.

DNA of the CDR3: TGTGCCAGCAGTATAGGACAGGGGGCTAGAAACACCATATATTTT. As protein: CASSIGQGARNTIYF. This chain joins TRBV2 and TRBJ1-3; 11 positions match TRBD1. Germline assignment: CDR1 SNHLY and CDR2 FYNNEI. J was trimmed by 5 bases and V by 5 bases; bases with no gene match: 5. There are 15 residues in the CDR3.